Following are 32 T cell receptor beta chains from one sample sequenced in a study of blood T cell repertoires in COVID-19. The data were produced by immunoSEQ multiplex PCR, yet TCRdb's version contains in-frame clones alone and is incomplete. There are approximately 310,000 clones in the sample; about 87% occur only once, and approximately 8.1% lies in the top ten. The sequenced sample was peripheral blood. These receptors originate from a woman aged 45 to 65 who had recovered from COVID-19.

The rearrangement uses TRBV25-1 and TRBJ2-1; a possible D gene is TRBD1 (7 bases). V lost 3 bases to trimming and J lost 0 bases, with 9 bases between them. The CDR3 runs to 15 residues. Germline values: CDR1 MGHDK, CDR2 SYGVNS. The CDR3 sequence is CASSDQGGSYNEQFF. The CDR3, as DNA: TGTGCCAGCAGTGATCAGGGGGGCTCCTACAATGAGCAGTTCTTC.

This chain links TRBV19 with TRBJ1-1, with D tentatively TRBD1 (5 bases). Trimming took 1 base from V and 0 from J, leaving 6 bases between them. Germline V CDR1 and CDR2: LNHDA, SQIVND (reference sequence). The CDR3 totals 14 residues. CDR3 coding DNA: TGTGCCAGTAGTATAGTACAGGTGAACACTGAAGCTTTCTTT. This gives the protein CASSIVQVNTEAFF.

J is TRBJ2-7 and V is TRBV3-1 (or the pseudogene TRBV3-2); TRBD2 is a possible D gene (5 bases). Trimming removed 3 bases at V and 4 bases at J, with 13 bases between. The CDR3 has 14 amino acids. Germline CDR1 is LGHDT and CDR2 is YNNKEL (reference sequence). The CDR3 loop reads CASSHRRGQYEQYF. CDR3 DNA sequence: TGTGCCAGCAGCCACCGAAGAGGGCAGTACGAGCAGTACTTC.

This clone was seen once. The V gene is TRBV11-2, the J gene TRBJ1-6; a weak D match, TRBD1 (6 bases). In germline, CDR1 is SGHAT, CDR2 FQNNGV. The CDR3 has 14 amino acids. The V gene lost 6 bases and the J gene lost 9 bases, with 15 bases spanning the gap. Here the CDR3 reads CASSSTRGISPLHF. The CDR3 DNA sequence: TGTGCCAGCAGTTCAACGAGGGGGATTTCACCCCTCCACTTT. The full variable domain, completed using reference TRBV11-2 and TRBJ1-6, is EAGVAQSPRYKIIEKRQSVAFWCNPISGHATLYWYQQILGQGPKLLIQFQNNGVVDDSQLPKDRFSAERLKGVDSTLKIQPAKLEDSAVYLCASSSTRGISPLHFGNGTRLTVT.

J is TRBJ1-1 and V is TRBV28; D gene uncertain. Deletions cut 3 bases from V and 5 bases from J, with 10 bases between. The V gene's germline CDR1 is MDHEN and CDR2 SYDVKM. This CDR3 is 13 amino acids long. Here the CDR3 DNA reads TGTGCCAGCAGTTTTGGTCACTTGACTGAAGCTTTCTTT. Its protein is CASSFGHLTEAFF.

Written as DNA, the CDR3 is TGTGCCAGCAGGGGAGGGGGTTTAGCTTTCTTT. Its translation: CASRGGGLAFF. The gene calls are TRBV6-5 and TRBJ1-1; D is possibly TRBD1 (6 bases). Trimming pared 6 bases from V and 10 bases from J, leaving 12 bases between. The germline gives CDR1 MNHEY, CDR2 SVGAGI. CDR3 length: 11 amino acids.

The genes are TRBV9 and TRBJ2-3; a weak D match, TRBD1 (5 bases). The CDR3 spans 13 residues. Trimming stripped 3 bases from V and 4 bases from J, with 9 bases between. Germline CDR1 is SGDLS and CDR2 is YYNGEE. In nucleotides, the CDR3 is TGTGCCAGCAGCGAGATAGGGGCAGATACGCAGTATTTT. Translation gives CASSEIGADTQYF.

V is TRBV3-1 (or the pseudogene TRBV3-2) and J is TRBJ2-7; TRBD2 agrees at 8 bases. This CDR3 contains 13 residues. The V gene end was trimmed by 1 base and the J gene end by 7 bases; junction bases not matched to a gene: 3. The germline V gene has CDR1 LGHDT and CDR2 YNNKEL (reference sequence). The CDR3 loop is CASSQVGGDEQYF. The DNA for the CDR3 is TGTGCCAGCAGCCAAGTCGGGGGGGATGAGCAGTACTTC.

The chain uses TRBV2 and TRBJ2-7; D ambiguous. Trimming shortened V by 5 bases and J by 10 bases, and 15 bases separated the two germline ends. Per germline, CDR1 SNHLY and CDR2 FYNNEI. The CDR3 runs to 12 residues. The CDR3 spells CASSSGTDHQYF. CDR3 sequence (DNA): TGTGCCAGCAGTTCAGGAACCGACCATCAGTACTTC.

V and J are TRBV5-1 and TRBJ1-1; 7 positions agree with TRBD1. Germline V gene data show CDR1 as SGHRS and CDR2 as YFSETQ. The CDR3 has 16 residues. Losses at the gene ends were 1 base for V and 1 base for J; bases not matched to a gene: 7. The CDR3 protein is CASSLLPGQENTEAFF. The CDR3 coding sequence is TGCGCCAGCAGCTTGCTCCCCGGACAGGAGAACACTGAAGCTTTCTTT. The full variable domain, its missing parts supplied by reference TRBV5-1 and TRBJ1-1, is KAGVTQTPRYLIKTRGQQVTLSCSPISGHRSVSWYQQTPGQGLQFLFEYFSETQRNKGNFPGRFSGRQFSNSRSEMNVSTLELGDSALYLCASSLLPGQENTEAFFGQGTRLTVV.

The chain links TRBV2 to TRBJ2-1, with no clear D. This CDR3 is 12 amino acids long. The V gene lost 7 bases and the J gene lost 6 bases, with 10 bases spanning the gap. CDR1 and CDR2 (germline): SNHLY, FYNNEI. This CDR3 reads CASTYYVNEQFF. CDR3 nucleotides: TGTGCCAGCACCTACTATGTCAATGAGCAGTTCTTC.

V gene TRBV6-4 combines with J gene TRBJ2-3; possible D gene TRBD2, 6 bases. CDR1 and CDR2 from the germline V gene are MRHNA and SNTAGT. The CDR3 sequence is 14 residues long. Trimming removed 7 bases from V and 4 bases from J, with 15 bases in between. CDR3 amino acids: CASTTSIFADTQYF. The CDR3 DNA sequence: TGTGCCAGCACGACTAGTATATTCGCAGATACGCAGTATTTT.

This clone showed up just a few times. The V call is TRBV19, the J call TRBJ1-3; TRBD1 matches at 7 bases. This CDR3 comprises 15 residues. V trimming: 6 bases; J trimming: 3 bases; junction bases outside the gene matches: 8. Germline CDR1 LNHDA, CDR2 SQIVND (reference sequence). The CDR3: CASRPRGQLGNTIYF. Written as DNA, the CDR3 is TGTGCCAGTAGGCCCAGGGGACAGCTTGGAAACACCATATATTTT.

The CDR3 is CASSWAGGANVLTF. DNA of the CDR3: TGTGCCAGCAGTTGGGCGGGAGGGGCCAACGTCCTGACTTTC. The chain combines TRBV28 with TRBJ2-6; possible D gene TRBD2, 6 bases. The CDR3 has 14 amino acids. Trimming stripped 4 bases from V and 4 bases from J, with 8 bases between. Germline V CDR1 and CDR2: MDHEN, SYDVKM.

V gene TRBV7-8 combines with J gene TRBJ1-1; weak D call: TRBD1 (5 bases). The CDR3 covers 14 residues. The ends were cut back, 7 bases at V and 1 base at J, with 13 bases in the middle. CDR1 is SGHVS, CDR2 FQNEAQ, per germline. The CDR3 DNA reads as TGTGCCAGCATAAAAGGGGCAACGAACACTGAAGCTTTCTTT. Its protein is CASIKGATNTEAFF.

The gene calls are TRBV7-9 and TRBJ1-6; 7 bases map to TRBD1. The V gene's germline CDR1 is SEHNR and CDR2 FQNEAQ (reference sequence). The ends lost 5 bases at V and 10 bases at J; junction bases unmatched: 11. The CDR3 has 15 residues. This CDR3 reads CASSPRQGANSPLHF. CDR3 in DNA: TGTGCCAGCAGCCCTAGACAGGGAGCAAACTCACCCCTCCACTTT.

This clone has a handful of counts. The rearrangement joins TRBV18 to TRBJ1-5, with 9 nucleotides matching TRBD1. The ends lost 3 bases at V and 9 bases at J; junction bases unmatched: 3. Per the germline V gene, CDR1 is KGHSH and CDR2 is LQKENI. The CDR3 extends over 13 amino acids. The CDR3 coding sequence is TGTGCCAGCTCACCGGACAGGGGATTGCCCCAGCATTTT. Translated: CASSPDRGLPQHF.

V usage is TRBV4-3 and J usage is TRBJ1-6, with no clear D. The CDR3 is 15 amino acids. V lost 0 bases and J lost 9, with 12 bases in between. CDR1 LGHNA and CDR2 YSLEER come from the germline V gene. The CDR3 DNA reads as TGCGCCAGCAGCCAAGACCCGGCCCGGGTTTCACCCCTCCACTTT. This sequence encodes CASSQDPARVSPLHF.

The V and J genes are TRBV6-2 or TRBV6-3 and TRBJ1-5; 11 bases fit TRBD1. Trimming at V came to 5 bases and at J to 7 bases, leaving 7 bases not matched to a gene. Per the germline V gene, CDR1 is MNHEY and CDR2 is SVGEGT. The CDR3 has 15 amino acids. CDR3 sequence: CASSPPGQGGQPQHF. The CDR3 nucleotides read TGTGCCAGCAGTCCGCCGGGACAGGGGGGCCAGCCCCAGCATTTT.

This chain joins TRBV12-5 and TRBJ1-1, with unresolved D. V lost 5 bases and J lost 4, with 11 bases in between. There are 13 residues in the CDR3. The germline V gene has CDR1 LGHNT and CDR2 FRNRAP. The CDR3: CASGTTGGTEAFF. As DNA, the CDR3 is TGTGCTAGTGGTACGACGGGTGGCACTGAAGCTTTCTTT. The complete variable domain, with remaining parts taken from reference TRBV12-5 and TRBJ1-1, reads DARVTQTPRHKVTEMGQEVTMRCQPILGHNTVFWYRQTMMQGLELLAYFRNRAPLDDSGMPKDRFSAEMPDATLATLKIQPSEPRDSAVYFCASGTTGGTEAFFGQGTRLTVV.

The J gene is TRBJ2-5, the V gene TRBV10-3; D may be TRBD1 (5 bases). The CDR3 totals 13 residues. Germline values: CDR1 ENHRY, CDR2 SYGVKD. Between the trimmed V and J ends, which lost 4 bases and 5 bases, there was a span of 11 bases. For the CDR3, the DNA is TGTGCCATCAGTGGAAGGGGTCAGGAGACCCAGTACTTC. It codes for CAISGRGQETQYF.

This chain joins TRBV5-1 and TRBJ2-2; TRBD1 agrees at 7 bases. With 3 bases clipped from V and 0 bases from J, the junction kept 2 bases outside the gene matches. Germline CDR1 SGHRS, CDR2 YFSETQ. This CDR3 is built from 15 residues. CDR3 loop: CASSWGQTNTGELFF. For the CDR3, the DNA is TGCGCCAGCAGCTGGGGACAGACGAACACCGGGGAGCTGTTTTTT.

The chain uses TRBV29-1 and TRBJ1-4, with D tentatively TRBD1 (5 bases). The germline gives CDR1 SQVTM, CDR2 ANQGSEA. Trimming took off 1 base at V and 15 bases at J, with 12 bases between the two ends. This CDR3 spans 11 amino acids. This CDR3 is CSVEVSQGLFF. The CDR3 DNA is TGCAGCGTTGAAGTTAGTCAGGGATTGTTTTTT.

The chain employs TRBV6-2 or TRBV6-3 and TRBJ1-3; D is unclear. This CDR3 spans 12 amino acids. CDR1 is MNHEY and CDR2 is SVGEGT in the germline V gene. The V end was cut by 3 bases, the J end by 8 bases, with 8 bases between. CDR3 residues: CASSYTSYTIYF. The CDR3 nucleotides are TGTGCCAGCAGTTATACTTCGTACACCATATATTTT.

This chain's CDR3 is CASSVEGTAYNEQFF. For the CDR3, the DNA is TGTGCCAGCAGCGTAGAAGGGACAGCCTACAATGAGCAGTTCTTC. J is TRBJ2-1 and V is TRBV9; the match to TRBD1 covers 7 bases. With 0 bases clipped from V and 2 bases from J, the junction kept 2 bases outside the gene matches. This CDR3 comprises 15 residues. Germline V lookup: CDR1 SGDLS, CDR2 YYNGEE.

The rearrangement uses TRBV11-2 and TRBJ2-2; 15 bases are shared with TRBD2. Germline trimming cut 2 bases from V and 8 bases from J; bases unmatched to any gene: 12. Germline values: CDR1 SGHAT, CDR2 FQNNGV. The CDR3 spans 19 residues. The CDR3 sequence: CASSLRRTSGRARTGELFF. For the CDR3, the DNA is TGTGCCAGCAGCTTACGGCGGACTAGCGGGAGGGCACGGACGGGGGAGCTGTTTTTT. Drawing the rest from reference TRBV11-2 and TRBJ2-2, the complete variable domain is EAGVAQSPRYKIIEKRQSVAFWCNPISGHATLYWYQQILGQGPKLLIQFQNNGVVDDSQLPKDRFSAERLKGVDSTLKIQPAKLEDSAVYLCASSLRRTSGRARTGELFFGEGSRLTVL.

This clone was counted once. The chain uses TRBV21-1 and TRBJ1-5; whether TRBD1, the table's D call, matches the DNA was not checked. TRBV21-1 is a recognized pseudogene. This CDR3 is 15 amino acids long. The CDR3 bases are TGTGCCAGCAGCAAACATCGCAGTAAACGTCAGCCCCAGCATTTT. This gives the protein CASSKHRSKRQPQHF.

The CDR3 loop reads CASSFGPGETQYF. Here the CDR3 DNA reads TGTGCCAGCAGTTTTGGTCCCGGGGAGACCCAGTACTTC. V and J are TRBV12-3 or TRBV12-4 and TRBJ2-5; D gene unclear. The CDR3 covers 13 residues. Trimming cost V 3 bases and J 5 bases, with 10 bases left between them.

J is TRBJ1-2 and V is TRBV30; D is perhaps TRBD1 (6 bases). Trimming stripped 6 bases from V and 2 bases from J, with 13 bases between. The germline CDR1 and CDR2 sequences are GTSNPN and SVGIG (reference sequence). The CDR3 has 13 amino acids. The CDR3: CACPDSLNYGYTF. The CDR3 bases are TGTGCCTGCCCGGACAGCTTAAACTATGGCTACACCTTC.

J is TRBJ1-5 and V is TRBV6-1; no firm D call. Trimming took 2 bases from V and 7 from J, leaving 6 bases between them. The CDR3 covers 12 residues. Germline V gene sequence: CDR1 MNHNS, CDR2 SASEGT. In DNA, the CDR3 is TGTGCCAGCAGTGAAACATTGCAGCCCCAGCATTTT. Translating gives CASSETLQPQHF.

The chain links TRBV30 to TRBJ1-4; 9 positions agree with TRBD1. Germline loops: CDR1 GTSNPN, CDR2 SVGIG (reference sequence). With 0 bases clipped from V and 5 bases from J, the junction kept 4 bases outside the gene matches. The CDR3 totals 15 residues. CDR3 loop: CAWSVGTGSNEKLFF. CDR3 coding DNA: TGTGCCTGGAGTGTCGGGACAGGGTCAAATGAAAAACTGTTTTTT.

With regard to this clone: Other DNA sequences in this specimen translate into the identical CDR3. This chain joins TRBV10-3 and TRBJ2-5; TRBD2 agrees at 14 bases. In germline, CDR1 is ENHRY, CDR2 SYGVKD. The CDR3 runs to 15 residues. V was clipped by 6 bases and J by 5 bases; unmatched bases: 5. The CDR3 nucleotides are TGTGCCATCAGCCCGGGACTAGCGGGAGCGGAGACCCAGTACTTC. Translated, it gives CAISPGLAGAETQYF.